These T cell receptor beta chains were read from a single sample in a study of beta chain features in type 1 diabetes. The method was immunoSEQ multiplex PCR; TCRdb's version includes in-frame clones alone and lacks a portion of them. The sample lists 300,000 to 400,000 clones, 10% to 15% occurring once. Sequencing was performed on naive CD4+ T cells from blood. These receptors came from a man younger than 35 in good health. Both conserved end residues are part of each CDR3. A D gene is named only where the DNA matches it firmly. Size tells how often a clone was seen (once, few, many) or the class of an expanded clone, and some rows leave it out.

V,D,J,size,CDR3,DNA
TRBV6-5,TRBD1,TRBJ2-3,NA,CASSYRVRGRRDTQYF,TGTGCCAGCAGTTACAGGGTCAGGGGGCGCCGGGATACGCAGTATTTT
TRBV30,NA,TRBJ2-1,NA,CAWSPRVMQFF,TGTGCCTGGAGTCCCCGAGTCATGCAGTTCTTC
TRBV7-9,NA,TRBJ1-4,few,CASSTRRTGSNEKLFF,TGTGCCAGCAGCACACGCCGGACGGGATCTAATGAAAAACTGTTTTTT
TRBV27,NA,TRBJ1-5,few,CASSYSGRDTNQPQHF,TGTGCCAGCAGTTATTCGGGAAGGGATACCAATCAGCCCCAGCATTTT
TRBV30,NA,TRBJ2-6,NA,CACLRVRFFSSASSGANVLTF,TGTGCCTGCCTTCGGGTCAGGTTTTTCTCTAGCGCAAGCTCTGGGGCCAACGTCCTGACTTTC
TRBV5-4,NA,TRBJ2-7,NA,CASSEDWSYEQYF,TGTGCCAGCAGCGAGGACTGGTCCTACGAGCAGTACTTC
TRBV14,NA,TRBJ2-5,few,CASSYTRQQNEETQYF,TGTGCCAGCAGCTATACTCGCCAACAGAATGAGGAGACCCAGTACTTC
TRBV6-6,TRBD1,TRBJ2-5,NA,CASRRDSRETQYF,TGTGCCAGCAGGAGGGACAGCAGAGAGACCCAGTACTTC
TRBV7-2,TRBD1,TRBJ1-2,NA,CASRPTGADYGYTF,TGTGCCAGCAGACCGACAGGGGCGGACTATGGCTACACCTTC
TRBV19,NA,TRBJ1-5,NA,CASSIGGFQPQHF,TGTGCCAGTAGTATAGGAGGATTTCAGCCCCAGCATTTT
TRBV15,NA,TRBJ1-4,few,CATSRDPRSNEKLFF,TGTGCCACCAGCAGAGATCCGCGATCTAATGAAAAACTGTTTTTT
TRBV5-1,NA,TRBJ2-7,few,CASSREVTGTSYEQYF,TGCGCCAGCAGCAGAGAGGTGACAGGGACTTCCTACGAGCAGTACTTC
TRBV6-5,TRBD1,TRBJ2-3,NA,CASSTEGADTQYF,TGTGCCAGCTCGACCGAGGGGGCGGATACGCAGTATTTT
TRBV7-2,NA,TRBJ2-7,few,CASSLAVGRGAYEQYF,TGTGCCAGCAGCTTAGCGGTTGGGCGTGGGGCGTACGAGCAGTACTTC
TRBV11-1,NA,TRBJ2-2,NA,CASSPQVMHTGELFF,TGTGCCAGCAGCCCACAGGTTATGCACACCGGGGAGCTGTTTTTT
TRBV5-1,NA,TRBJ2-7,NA,CASSLARTVYEQYF,TGCGCCAGCAGCTTGGCTCGGACAGTCTACGAGCAGTACTTC
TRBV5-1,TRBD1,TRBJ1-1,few,CASSLGTGLNTEAFF,TGCGCCAGCAGCTTGGGGACAGGGCTGAACACTGAAGCTTTCTTT
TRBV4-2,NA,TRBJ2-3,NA,CASSQEFPADTQYF,TGTGCCAGCAGCCAAGAGTTTCCTGCAGATACGCAGTATTTT
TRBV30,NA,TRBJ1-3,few,CAWRLGRSGNTIYF,TGTGCCTGGAGGCTGGGGCGCTCTGGAAACACCATATATTTT
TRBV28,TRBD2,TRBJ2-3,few,CASSHYTSGTSGTTNTQYF,TGTGCCAGCAGCCACTATACCTCCGGGACTAGCGGGACGACCAATACGCAGTATTTT
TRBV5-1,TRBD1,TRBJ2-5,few,CASSSDRGQETQYF,TGCGCCAGCAGCTCGGACAGGGGGCAAGAGACCCAGTACTTC
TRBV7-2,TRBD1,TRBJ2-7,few,CASSTQGAYEQYF,TGTGCCAGCAGCACACAGGGGGCCTACGAGCAGTACTTC